A selection of T cell receptor beta chains follows, all from one sample in a study of blood T cell repertoires in COVID-19. Some clones are missing from TCRdb's copy, which holds only in-frame ones; the method was immunoSEQ multiplex PCR. Of under 350,000 clones detected, about 86% appear once; the ten largest clones hold about 4.2%. Sequencing was carried out using PBMCs or T cells enriched from blood (not recorded which). All receptors derive from a woman in her forties with acute COVID-19. Each CDR3 is given with its conserved first and last residue. D genes are given only for firm matches. Clone size is not always given. Where it is, it says once, few, many or a class for expanded clones.

TRBD1	TRBV10-3	TRBJ1-6	-	TGTGCCATCAGCTATGGACAGGGAAATAATTCACCCCTCCACTTT	CAISYGQGNNSPLHF
TRBD1	TRBV18	TRBJ2-5	-	TGTGCCAGCTCACCTTTTATTATCCGGACAGGGGTACAAGAGACCCAGTACTTC	CASSPFIIRTGVQETQYF
-	TRBV28	TRBJ2-2	-	TGTGCCACATTGGGGACAAACACCGGGGAGCTGTTTTTT	CATLGTNTGELFF
-	TRBV18	TRBJ2-3	-	TGTGCCAGCTCACCGCCCATTTGGTGGGCATCGCGGGAAAGCACAGATACGCAGTATTTT	CASSPPIWWASRESTDTQYF
-	TRBV7-2	TRBJ2-7	-	TGTGCCAGCAGCTTCACACCCTCCTACGAGCAGTACTTC	CASSFTPSYEQYF
-	TRBV19	TRBJ1-5	-	TGTGCCAGTAGTATAGGGGACACTGCAAATCAGCCCCAGCATTTT	CASSIGDTANQPQHF
-	TRBV7-9	TRBJ1-3	-	TGTGCCAGCAGCTCCACGGGATCTGGGAACACCATATATTTT	CASSSTGSGNTIYF
-	TRBV6-2/TRBV6-3	TRBJ1-2	-	TGTGCCAGCAGTACTCTGACAGAAGCTAACTATGGCTACACCTTC	CASSTLTEANYGYTF
TRBD1	TRBV28	TRBJ1-2	-	TGTGCCAGCCGATTACAGGGGTGGGGGAACTATGGCTACACCTTC	CASRLQGWGNYGYTF
TRBD1	TRBV3-1/TRBV3-2	TRBJ2-2	-	TGTGCCAGCAGCCGGGACAGGGTTCCCGGGGAGCTGTTTTTT	CASSRDRVPGELFF
TRBD1	TRBV18	TRBJ1-4	-	TGTGCCAGCTCAGCAACACAGGGGACTAATGAAAAACTGTTTTTT	CASSATQGTNEKLFF
TRBD1	TRBV29-1	TRBJ1-5	-	TGCAGCGCTCAGGGGGCCGATCAGCCCCAGCATTTT	CSAQGADQPQHF
-	TRBV9	TRBJ1-6	-	TGTGCCAGCAGCGTTCAGGGGACCGCTAGGAATTCACCCCTCCACTTT	CASSVQGTARNSPLHF
TRBD2	TRBV7-9	TRBJ2-3	-	TGTGCCAGCAGCTTGGATAGCGGGGGGCGGTCAGATACGCAGTATTTT	CASSLDSGGRSDTQYF
TRBD1	TRBV7-2	TRBJ1-1	-	TGTGCCAGCAGCTCGGTGACAGGGTTTGGCACTGAAGCTTTCTTT	CASSSVTGFGTEAFF
TRBD1	TRBV12-3/TRBV12-4	TRBJ2-2	-	TGTGCCAGCAGGACAGGGTACACCGGGGAGCTGTTTTTT	CASRTGYTGELFF
-	TRBV11-3	TRBJ2-7	-	TGTGCCAGCAGTGGACAGAGCCCTTACGAGCAGTACTTC	CASSGQSPYEQYF
TRBD1	TRBV12-3/TRBV12-4	TRBJ1-5	-	TGTGCCAGCAGTTTAGGACAGGGTCAGCCCCAGCATTTT	CASSLGQGQPQHF
-	TRBV13	TRBJ2-5	-	TGTGCCAGCAGCTTAGCCCTCCGGGGTGGGTACCAAGAGACCCAGTACTTC	CASSLALRGGYQETQYF
-	TRBV5-1	TRBJ2-7	once	TGCGCCAGCAGATCCCAGGTTCTCTCCTACGAGCAGTACTTC	CASRSQVLSYEQYF
TRBD1	TRBV7-9	TRBJ2-4	-	TGTGCCACTGCCGGGACAGACAAAAACATTCAGTACTTC	CATAGTDKNIQYF
TRBD1	TRBV11-2	TRBJ2-7	-	TGTGCCAGCAGCTTACAGACAGGGGTGAGCTACGAGCAGTACTTC	CASSLQTGVSYEQYF
-	TRBV28	TRBJ1-1	few	TGTGCCAGCAGATCCCCCGGGACTGTTTTTGAAGCTTTCTTT	CASRSPGTVFEAFF
TRBD2	TRBV20-1	TRBJ2-5	-	TGCGGAGCGGGGGGGACGGAGACCCAGTACTTC	CGAGGTETQYF
TRBD2	TRBV7-6	TRBJ2-7	-	TGTGCCAGCAGCTTAGATCGAGGGGGACTAGTATACTACGAGCAGTACTTC	CASSLDRGGLVYYEQYF
TRBD1	TRBV27	TRBJ1-1	-	TGTGCCAGCGTACCTGACTTTCCCCTCCAGACAGGGTACACTGAAGCTTTCTTT	CASVPDFPLQTGYTEAFF
-	TRBV12-3/TRBV12-4	TRBJ2-2	-	TGTGCCAGCAGTCCCCCAGGCGGGGAGCTGTTTTTT	CASSPPGGELFF
-	TRBV21-1	TRBJ2-2	-	TGTGCCAGCAGCAAAGTGGGCCTTCGCCCCGGGGAGCTGTTTTTT	CASSKVGLRPGELFF
-	TRBV2	TRBJ1-2	-	TGTGCCAGCAGTGAGGAGTATGGCTACACCTTC	CASSEEYGYTF
-	TRBV24-1	TRBJ2-2	-	TGTGCCACCAGTGATAGCCCGGGTCGCTGGAACACCGGGGAGCTGTTTTTT	CATSDSPGRWNTGELFF
TRBD2	TRBV9	TRBJ2-3	-	TGTGCCAGCAGCGGATCGACTAGCCGGGCAGATACGCAGTATTTT	CASSGSTSRADTQYF
-	TRBV27	TRBJ2-7	-	TGTGCCAGCAGTTCCCGACAGGGAGGTGCCTACGAGCAGTACTTC	CASSSRQGGAYEQYF
-	TRBV29-1	TRBJ2-7	-	TGCAGCGTTGAATCGGACAGTGCAGCCTACGAGCAGTACTTC	CSVESDSAAYEQYF
-	TRBV5-1	TRBJ1-6	few	TGCGCCAGCAGCTTGGCCGGGGGGGGTTCACCCCTCCACTTT	CASSLAGGGSPLHF
-	TRBV18	TRBJ2-2	-	TGTGCCAGCTCACCACCGACAGGCCCGAACACCGGGGAGCTGTTTTTT	CASSPPTGPNTGELFF
-	TRBV12-3/TRBV12-4	TRBJ1-2	-	TGTGCCAGCAGTCTCCAGGGTAGCTATGGCTACACCTTC	CASSLQGSYGYTF
TRBD1	TRBV12-3/TRBV12-4	TRBJ2-1	-	TGTGCCAGCAGTGTGGGACAGTACAATGAGCAGTTCTTC	CASSVGQYNEQFF
TRBD1	TRBV6-5	TRBJ1-2	-	TGTGCCAGCAGAGGGACAGGGGTTTTAGGCTACACCTTC	CASRGTGVLGYTF
TRBD1	TRBV19	TRBJ1-4	-	TGTGCCAGTAGAGTCCAGGGGGCGGTCGGAAAACTGTTTTTT	CASRVQGAVGKLFF
-	TRBV4-1	TRBJ2-7	-	TGCGCCAGCAGCCAAGTAGACAGGACCTACGAGCAGTACTTC	CASSQVDRTYEQYF